This T cell receptor beta chain derives from a study of OX40 agonist ivuxolimab in advanced cancers. V was cut by 5 bases and J by 4 bases, with 16 bases left in between. The CDR3 runs 15 residues. Germline V gene lookup returns CDR1 SSHAT and CDR2 FNYEAQ (reference sequence). TCRdb keeps only in-frame clones here, not all; method: immunoSEQ multiplex PCR. The table lists 35,000 to 40,000 clones, over 60% of them singletons. This chain links TRBV7-7 with TRBJ2-3; maybe TRBD1 (6 bases). The sequenced sample was CD4+ or CD8+ T cells sorted from blood, obtained in a trial of the OX40 agonist ivuxolimab. This TCR was recovered from an adult with an advanced solid tumor such as melanoma, head and neck, liver or kidney cancer. The CDR3, as DNA: TGTGCCAGCAGCCGATCACAGGGTGCGGCAGATACGCAGTATTTT. As protein: CASSRSQGAADTQYF.